Following are 28 T cell receptor beta chains from one sample sequenced in a study of shared clonotypes between healthy human individuals. Method: immunoSEQ multiplex PCR; TCRdb's copy keeps in-frame clones and lacks some. The sample records roughly 2.4 million clones, approximately 96% being singletons. Sequencing was done on a sample of naive CD4+ T cells sorted from blood. The sample's subset: CD45RA+ positively selected. These receptors were obtained from a man in his late teens or twenties in good health.

This clone was seen a single time. V gene TRBV7-9 combines with J gene TRBJ1-2, with D perhaps matching TRBD1 (6 bases). Germline V gene data show CDR1 as SEHNR and CDR2 as FQNEAQ (reference sequence). This CDR3 has 12 residues. Trimming removed 3 bases at V and 8 bases at J, with 10 bases between. The CDR3 is CASSFGGQGYTF. In nucleotides, the CDR3 is TGTGCCAGCAGCTTCGGGGGGCAAGGCTACACCTTC.

The chain carries TRBV7-8 and TRBJ2-5, with D maybe TRBD2 (5 bases). Germline lookup yields CDR1 SGHVS and CDR2 FQNEAQ. The CDR3 contains 14 residues. V lost 1 base and J 5 bases, leaving 11 bases between the germline ends. CDR3 DNA: TGTGCCAGCAGCTTAGGGGGAGAATACGAGACCCAGTACTTC. This codes for CASSLGGEYETQYF.

The chain uses TRBV10-1 and TRBJ2-7, with 10 bases that match TRBD1. Germline V lookup: CDR1 WNHNN, CDR2 SYGVQD (reference sequence). V was clipped by 2 bases and J by 6 bases; unmatched bases: 4. The CDR3 runs 14 residues. CDR3 nucleotide sequence: TGCGCCAGCAGTGAGCTCAGGACAGGGGGCGAGCAGTACTTC. Amino acids: CASSELRTGGEQYF.

In its sample, this clone was seen once. The chain employs TRBV6-5 and TRBJ1-1; tentative D call: TRBD1 (5 bases). V was pared by 6 bases and J by 1 base, with 12 bases between. The germline V gene encodes CDR1 MNHEY and CDR2 SVGAGI. This CDR3 comprises 14 residues. This CDR3 reads CASSRLGGNTEAFF. CDR3 nucleotides: TGTGCCAGCAGCCGGTTGGGGGGGAACACTGAAGCTTTCTTT.

The chain is built from TRBV9 and TRBJ1-1; TRBD1 is a possible D gene (5 bases). The V gene lost 6 bases and the J gene lost 3 bases, with 18 bases spanning the gap. CDR1 and CDR2 from the germline V gene are SGDLS and YYNGEE. The CDR3 sequence is 15 residues long. The CDR3 coding sequence is TGTGCCAGCAATCGAGGGGCCCACGGGGACACTGAAGCTTTCTTT. It yields the protein CASNRGAHGDTEAFF.

The chain carries TRBV7-8 and TRBJ2-2; D gene uncertain. Germline CDR1 reads SGHVS; CDR2 reads FQNEAQ. With 7 bases removed from V and 0 bases from J, the gap between germline ends came to 18 bases. The CDR3 has 17 residues. The CDR3 nucleotides read TGTGCCAGCAACCCTGAACACGTGAGGCCGAACACCGGGGAGCTGTTTTTT. Translated, it gives CASNPEHVRPNTGELFF.

The chain has TRBV25-1 and TRBJ2-2, with 12 bases lining up with TRBD2. Unmatched junction bases numbered 5, after V lost 2 bases and J lost 10 bases. The germline V gene has CDR1 MGHDK and CDR2 SYGVNS. This CDR3 is built from 15 residues. CDR3 amino acids: CASSELAGGLEELFF. The CDR3, as DNA: TGTGCCAGCAGTGAACTAGCGGGGGGGCTGGAGGAGCTGTTTTTT.

The chain joins TRBV2 to TRBJ2-3, with D perhaps TRBD1 (5 bases). V was pared by 4 bases and J by 3 bases, with 14 bases between. From germline, CDR1 is SNHLY and CDR2 FYNNEI. CDR3 size: 15 residues. The CDR3 coding sequence is TGTGCCAGCAGTGGGACATTGCATTCGACAGATACGCAGTATTTT. This translates into CASSGTLHSTDTQYF.

The chain combines TRBV28 with TRBJ2-2; 9 bases fit TRBD1. This CDR3 contains 16 residues. Germline CDR1 is MDHEN and CDR2 is SYDVKM. J lost 6 bases, V lost 10 bases, and 15 bases had no gene match. This CDR3 is CATRGRDRALSGELFF. In nucleotides, the CDR3 is TGTGCCACCCGGGGTCGGGACAGGGCCTTGTCCGGGGAGCTGTTTTTT.

DNA of the CDR3: TGTGCCAGCAGGCGGACTAGCGGGAAGGGCGAGCAGTACTTC. Translation: CASRRTSGKGEQYF. The chain uses TRBV6-5 and TRBJ2-7; 12 nucleotides match TRBD2. CDR3 size: 14 residues. Per germline, CDR1 MNHEY and CDR2 SVGAGI. Trimming cost V 6 bases and J 6 bases; bases outside gene matches: 6.

The rearrangement links TRBV30 to TRBJ2-7; TRBD2 agrees at 12 bases. Germline V gene data show CDR1 as GTSNPN and CDR2 as SVGIG (reference sequence). V gave up 3 bases and J gave up 3 bases; unmatched junction bases: 6. This CDR3 comprises 15 residues. CDR3 amino acids: CAWSPPGLAGYEQYF. CDR3 DNA: TGTGCCTGGAGCCCCCCGGGACTAGCGGGCTACGAGCAGTACTTC.

In regard to this clone: The same CDR3 also results from other DNA sequences found in this sample. V usage is TRBV6-5 and J usage is TRBJ1-6; D is unresolved. The length of the CDR3 is 12 residues. The germline gives CDR1 MNHEY, CDR2 SVGAGI. V shed 5 bases and J shed 7 bases, with 6 bases lying between them. CDR3 sequence (DNA): TGTGCCAGCAGTCGCCCCAATTCACCCCTCCACTTT. Amino acids: CASSRPNSPLHF.

CDR3 residues: CASSLERGAIPNSPLHF. CDR3 nucleotides: TGTGCCAGCAGCTTAGAACGCGGGGCGATCCCAAATTCACCCCTCCACTTT. V is TRBV7-2 and J is TRBJ1-6; possible D gene TRBD1, 5 bases. Germline CDR1 and CDR2: SGHTA and FQGNSA. The length of the CDR3 is 17 residues. V was shortened by 1 base and J by 7 bases, with 17 bases between the two germline ends. Looking up the rest from reference TRBV7-2 and TRBJ1-6 gives the full variable domain: GAGVSQSPSNKVTEKGKDVELRCDPISGHTALYWYRQSLGQGLEFLIYFQGNSAPDKSGLPSDRFSAERTGGSVSTLTIQRTQQEDSAVYLCASSLERGAIPNSPLHFGNGTRLTVT.

Regarding this clone: Other nucleotide sequences from this sample produce the same CDR3. The chain uses TRBV5-1 and TRBJ2-5, with 7 positions matching TRBD1. CDR1 is SGHRS and CDR2 is YFSETQ in the germline V gene. This CDR3 has 15 amino acids. The V gene end was trimmed by 0 bases and the J gene end by 2 bases; junction bases not matched to a gene: 4. Written as DNA, the CDR3 is TGCGCCAGCAGCTTGGGGGACAGAGATCAAGAGACCCAGTACTTC. Its protein is CASSLGDRDQETQYF.

The chain is built from TRBV28 and TRBJ1-1; a weak D match, TRBD1 (6 bases). The germline V gene has CDR1 MDHEN and CDR2 SYDVKM. V gave up 4 bases and J gave up 8 bases, with 20 bases separating them. This CDR3 region has 15 residues. The chain's CDR3 is CASSSSPRQDDEAFF. CDR3 coding DNA: TGTGCCAGCAGTTCCTCCCCGCGACAGGACGACGAAGCTTTCTTT.

CDR3 DNA sequence: TGTGCCAGCAGTGCCGGACAGGGGGCTACTCAGCCCCAGCATTTT. Its protein is CASSAGQGATQPQHF. V usage is TRBV28 and J usage is TRBJ1-5, with TRBD1 identical over 11 bases. The CDR3 is 15 amino acids. Germline V gene data show CDR1 as MDHEN and CDR2 as SYDVKM. V gave up 5 bases and J gave up 6 bases; unmatched junction bases: 6. Based on the CDR3 plus reference TRBV28 and TRBJ1-5, the full variable domain is DVKVTQSSRYLVKRTGEKVFLECVQDMDHENMFWYRQDPGLGLRLIYFSYDVKMKEKGDIPEGYSVSREKKERFSLILESASTNQTSMYLCASSAGQGATQPQHFGDGTRLSIL.

The chain has TRBV18 and TRBJ1-2; D is unresolved. Trimming took 6 bases from V and 2 from J, leaving 19 bases between them. The CDR3 consists of 16 residues. Germline assignment: CDR1 KGHSH and CDR2 LQKENI. The CDR3 loop is CASSPRVWETNYGYTF. The CDR3 DNA follows: TGTGCCAGCTCGCCAAGAGTGTGGGAAACAAACTATGGCTACACCTTC.

The chain links TRBV6-5 to TRBJ2-7; maybe TRBD2 (6 bases). The V gene's germline CDR1 is MNHEY and CDR2 SVGAGI. The CDR3 sequence is 12 residues long. Between the trimmed V and J ends, which lost 5 bases and 3 bases, there was a span of 8 bases. The CDR3 region is CASSGSGYEQYF. The CDR3, as DNA: TGTGCCAGCAGTGGTAGCGGCTACGAGCAGTACTTC.

The chain carries TRBV5-1 and TRBJ2-7; TRBD1 agrees at 11 bases. Looked up from germline, CDR1 is SGHRS and CDR2 is YFSETQ. J gave up 1 base and V 0 bases, and 6 bases lay outside the gene matches. This CDR3 contains 17 residues. This CDR3 reads CASSLARDRGRSYEQYF. CDR3 coding DNA: TGCGCCAGCAGCTTGGCCCGGGACAGGGGGAGGTCCTACGAGCAGTACTTC.

The CDR3 coding sequence is TGTGCCATCAGAAGCGACAAAGGGGGTCAGCCCCAGCATTTT. This sequence encodes CAIRSDKGGQPQHF. This chain uses TRBV10-3 with TRBJ1-5, with D maybe TRBD1 (6 bases). The CDR3 runs to 14 residues. Germline CDR1 ENHRY, CDR2 SYGVKD. V was trimmed by 6 bases and J by 6 bases, leaving 15 bases between them.

The CDR3 nucleotides are TGCGCCAGCAGTCGCCAGGCGGACGCTAATGAAAAACTGTTTTTT. Its protein is CASSRQADANEKLFF. The rearrangement uses TRBV5-1 and TRBJ1-4, with no clear D. The length of the CDR3 is 15 residues. Germline-derived CDR1 and CDR2 are SGHRS and YFSETQ. The V end was cut by 5 bases, the J end by 3 bases, with 14 bases between.

With regard to this clone: This specimen includes other DNA sequences encoding the same CDR3. The chain is built from TRBV2 and TRBJ2-5; D not certain. V dropped 8 bases and J dropped 0 bases, with 10 bases sitting between them. Per germline, CDR1 SNHLY and CDR2 FYNNEI. The CDR3 runs 13 residues. Written as DNA, the CDR3 is TGTGCCAGCTCCGGATCGTACCAAGAGACCCAGTACTTC. Translated: CASSGSYQETQYF.

The chain recombines TRBV10-2 with TRBJ1-2, with a tentative D call TRBD1 (6 bases). This CDR3 comprises 14 residues. V was cut by 3 bases and J by 3 bases, with 11 bases left in between. CDR1 and CDR2 from the germline V gene are WSHSY and SAAADI. In DNA form, the CDR3 reads TGCGCCAGCAGTGAAGGGGGTGTGGACTATGGCTACACCTTC. This encodes CASSEGGVDYGYTF.

V gene TRBV7-9 combines with J gene TRBJ1-2, with 8 bases identical to TRBD1. This CDR3 is 13 amino acids long. V lost 8 bases, J lost 6 bases, and 8 bases stayed unmatched. From germline, CDR1 is SEHNR and CDR2 FQNEAQ (reference sequence). The CDR3 nucleotides read TGTGCCAGCCGCCAGGGGACAGGAGATGGCTACACCTTC. Its protein product is CASRQGTGDGYTF. The entire variable domain, with the rest obtained from reference TRBV7-9 and TRBJ1-2, is as follows: DTGVSQNPRHKITKRGQNVTFRCDPISEHNRLYWYRQTLGQGPEFLTYFQNEAQLEKSRLLSDRFSAERPKGSFSTLEIQRTEQGDSAMYLCASRQGTGDGYTFGSGTRLTVV.

This chain joins TRBV9 and TRBJ2-7; D may be TRBD1 or TRBD2 (5 bases each). Deletions cut 4 bases from V and 0 bases from J, with 14 bases between. The CDR3 has 15 amino acids. Germline CDR1 and CDR2: SGDLS and YYNGEE. The CDR3 loop reads CASSSEGTRSYEQYF. In nucleotides, the CDR3 is TGTGCCAGCAGCTCCGAGGGGACCCGCTCCTACGAGCAGTACTTC.

The V and J genes are TRBV4-1 and TRBJ2-5; 11 nucleotides align to TRBD2. Trimming took 0 bases from V and 5 from J; bases not matched to a gene: 17. The CDR3 runs 20 residues. Germline V gene data show CDR1 as MGHRA and CDR2 as YSYEKL. The CDR3 region is CASSQDPSALLAGAGETQYF. CDR3 in DNA: TGCGCCAGCAGCCAAGATCCGTCAGCTCTACTAGCGGGGGCGGGGGAGACCCAGTACTTC.

This chain uses TRBV6-5 with TRBJ2-1; D might be TRBD1 or TRBD2, each matching 5 bases. This CDR3 comprises 15 residues. The germline gives CDR1 MNHEY, CDR2 SVGAGI. Trimming removed 6 bases from V and 0 bases from J, with 12 bases in between. The CDR3 protein is CASRLDSFSYNEQFF. The CDR3 DNA follows: TGTGCCAGCAGACTAGACAGTTTCTCCTACAATGAGCAGTTCTTC.

The chain employs TRBV7-8 and TRBJ2-1; D is uncertain. Germline assignment: CDR1 SGHVS and CDR2 FQNEAQ. The CDR3 spans 15 residues. V lost 2 bases and J 7 bases, leaving 15 bases between the germline ends. The CDR3 nucleotides read TGTGCCAGCAGCTTAAGCGTCCCTTTGGGGAATGAGCAGTTCTTC. Amino acids: CASSLSVPLGNEQFF.